This TCR beta chain emerged from a study of T cells in Graves' hyperthyroidism and ophthalmopathy. CDR1 and CDR2 (germline): LGHDT, YNNKEL (reference sequence). CDR3 size: 16 residues. The V gene end was trimmed by 3 bases and the J gene end by 7 bases; junction bases not matched to a gene: 9. Findings of the study overall: Expanded thyroid clonotypes (above 0.001) were mostly also found in blood. Ophthalmopathy and stable hyperthyroidism were separated by a 13 V-J model.

There are many counts of this clonotype. No antigen is known for it. Investigators excluded patients with uncontrolled infection, other autoimmune disease, pregnancy or lactation. Orbital computed tomography, thyroid ultrasound, serum thyroxine and TRAb, and clinical symptoms together informed the diagnoses. RNA transcripts provided the source from which TCR beta CDR3 regions were amplified. The HTBI primer set was used in a first-round RT-PCR of the TCR CDR3. Using its own MiXCR run on the multiplex PCR reads, TCRdb lists one record per CDR3 protein. The sample has 300,000 to 500,000 distinct CDR3 sequences, 14% to 15% seen once.

The sequence derives from a woman aged 25 to 39 with Graves' hyperthyroidism. Material for sequencing was blood. The rearrangement links TRBV3-1 to TRBJ2-7, with 13 nucleotides matching TRBD2. The CDR3 region is CASSHSGLAGLWEQYF. The CDR3 region has the DNA TGTGCCAGCAGCCATTCGGGACTAGCGGGACTTTGGGAGCAGTACTTC.